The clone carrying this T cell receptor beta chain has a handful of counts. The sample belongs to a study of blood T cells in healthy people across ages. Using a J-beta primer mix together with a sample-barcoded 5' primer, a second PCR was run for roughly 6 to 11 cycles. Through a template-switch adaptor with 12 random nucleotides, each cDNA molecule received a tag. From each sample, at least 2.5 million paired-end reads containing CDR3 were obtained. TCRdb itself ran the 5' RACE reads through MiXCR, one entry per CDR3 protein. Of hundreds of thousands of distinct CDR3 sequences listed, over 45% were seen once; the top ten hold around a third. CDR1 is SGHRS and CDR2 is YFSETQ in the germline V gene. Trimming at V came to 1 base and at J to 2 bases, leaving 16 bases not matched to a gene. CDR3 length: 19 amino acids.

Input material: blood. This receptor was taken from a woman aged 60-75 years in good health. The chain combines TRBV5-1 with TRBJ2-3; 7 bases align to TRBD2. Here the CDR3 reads CASSLSGVGGGLNTDTQYF. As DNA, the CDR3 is TGCGCCAGCAGCTTGAGTGGCGTCGGCGGGGGTCTGAACACAGATACGCAGTATTTT.